The TCR beta chain described here comes from a study of shared clonotypes between healthy human individuals. On the study more broadly: The plates for each donor numbered three CD4 naive, three CD4 memory, two CD8 naive and one CD8 memory. Study-level results: Collection of samples was limited to blood; tissue repertoires likely differ. As a rule, naive subsets had a larger estimated richness than memory subsets.

Using roughly 200 ng DNA, 32,000 or so T cell genomes, the sorted-subset replicate PCRs were run. Measured with immunoSEQ multiplex PCR; TCRdb has only the in-frame clones, and not every one. The table lists 2 million to 3 million clones, 80% to 95% of them singletons. Remarks on this clone: The antigen is not known.

The CDR3 contains 16 residues. V lost 4 bases to trimming and J lost 4 bases; unmatched junction nucleotides: 8. Germline lookup yields CDR1 ENHRY and CDR2 SYGVKD. The sequenced sample consisted of naive CD4+ T cells from PBMCs. Subset in this sample: CD45RA+ positively selected. The gene calls are TRBV10-3 and TRBJ2-3, with 10 nucleotides matching TRBD2. This TCR came from a man younger than 35 in good health. Some clones in this sample may be carry-over from other donors' samples. CDR3 residues: CAISGGLAGEADTQYF. DNA of the CDR3: TGTGCCATCAGTGGGGGCCTAGCGGGAGAGGCAGATACGCAGTATTTT.